Listed here is a single T cell receptor beta chain. This sample stems from a study of breast tumors, draining lymph nodes, adjacent tissues. Breast cancer patients provided tissue from their axillary draining lymph nodes. TCRdb reprocessed the multiplex PCR reads via MiXCR and lists one record per CDR3 protein. The repertoire holds some 230,000 distinct CDR3 sequences, with 30% to 35% as singletons. Trimming pared 6 bases from V and 1 base from J, leaving 8 bases between. The CDR3 spans 13 residues. CDR1 and CDR2 (germline): WSHSY, SAAADI. Sequences were obtained from axillary lymph node tissue. The J gene is TRBJ2-3, the V gene TRBV10-2; D perhaps matches TRBD2 (6 bases). This TCR was recovered from a female donor with breast cancer. Some clones in this sample may be carry-over from other donors' samples. CDR3 coding DNA: TGCGCCAGCAGAGGGAGGCGCACAGATACGCAGTATTTT. This sequence encodes CASRGRRTDTQYF.